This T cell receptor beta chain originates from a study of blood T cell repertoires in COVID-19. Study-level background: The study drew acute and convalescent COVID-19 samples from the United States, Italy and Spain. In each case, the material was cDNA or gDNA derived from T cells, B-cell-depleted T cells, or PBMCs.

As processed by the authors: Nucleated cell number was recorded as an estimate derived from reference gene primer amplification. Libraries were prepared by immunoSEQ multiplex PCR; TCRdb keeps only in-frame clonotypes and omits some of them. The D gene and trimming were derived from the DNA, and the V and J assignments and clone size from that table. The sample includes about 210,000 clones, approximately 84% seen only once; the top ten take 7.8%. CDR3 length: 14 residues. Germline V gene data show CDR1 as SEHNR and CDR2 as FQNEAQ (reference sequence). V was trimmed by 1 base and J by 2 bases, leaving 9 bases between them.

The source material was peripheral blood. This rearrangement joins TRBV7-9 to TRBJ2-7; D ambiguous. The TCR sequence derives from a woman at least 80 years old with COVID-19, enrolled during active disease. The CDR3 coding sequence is TGTGCCAGCAGCTTAGGAACTGGGCCCTACGAGCAGTACTTC. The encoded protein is CASSLGTGPYEQYF.